The text below deals with one T cell receptor beta chain. The antigen is unknown. The data were produced by immunoSEQ multiplex PCR, yet TCRdb's version contains in-frame clones alone and is incomplete. The profile shows about 2 million clones, about 94% of them singletons. Between the trimmed V and J ends, which lost 0 bases and 4 bases, there was a span of 12 bases. CDR1 is GTSNPN, CDR2 SVGIG, per germline (reference sequence). CDR3 length: 14 amino acids. CD8 cells regarded as naive lacked CD45RO, were positively chosen for CCR7, and omitted terminally differentiated effector memory CD45RA+ cells. This entry is derived from a study of shared clonotypes between healthy human individuals. Overall study: CD4 naive and memory got three plates each, CD8 naive two, CD8 memory one.

Study results and limitations: Among donors, sharing of clonotypes was expected to be affected by sequencing depth.

The clonotype originates from a man aged 18 to 29 in good health. The gene calls are TRBV30 and TRBJ1-1, with a possible D match to TRBD1 (6 bases). The sample taken for sequencing was naive CD8+ T cells sorted from blood. The CDR3 protein is CAWSVIGTTTEAFF. Written as DNA, the CDR3 is TGTGCCTGGAGTGTTATTGGGACAACCACTGAAGCTTTCTTT.